The 20 T cell receptor beta chains reported below all come from one sample, sequenced in a study of control samples from healthy donors and cancer patients. The table came from immunoSEQ multiplex PCR; TCRdb's copy has only in-frame clones and leaves some out. The data contain about 98,000 clones, roughly three quarters of them singletons. The specimen was blood. The receptor source for this set is a woman aged 25-40 years in good health.

The chain employs TRBV19 and TRBJ2-1, with 10 bases matching TRBD1. V was pared by 3 bases and J by 3 bases, with 8 bases of the junction left unmatched. CDR1 and CDR2 (germline): LNHDA, SQIVND (reference sequence). The CDR3 runs to 17 residues. The CDR3 DNA sequence: TGTGCCAGTAGTATTAGGGCCGGGACAGGGGTCTACAATGAGCAGTTCTTC. Encoded protein: CASSIRAGTGVYNEQFF.

This rearrangement joins TRBV15 to TRBJ1-6; no definite D call. CDR1 is LNHNV, CDR2 YYDKDF, per germline (reference sequence). There are 14 residues in the CDR3. V was pared by 5 bases and J by 0 bases, with 5 bases between. This CDR3 is CATSYSSYNSPLHF. The CDR3, as DNA: TGTGCCACCAGCTACTCCTCCTATAATTCACCCCTCCACTTT.

This sequence joins TRBV10-3 and TRBJ2-5; D is uncertain. Germline V gene lookup returns CDR1 ENHRY and CDR2 SYGVKD. The CDR3 is made up of 12 amino acids. The ends were cut back, 5 bases at V and 2 bases at J, with 6 bases in the middle. CDR3 in DNA: TGTGCCATCAGTTCATTACAAGAGACCCAGTACTTC. It yields the protein CAISSLQETQYF.

The rearrangement uses TRBV7-9 and TRBJ1-1; D remains unclear. The germline gives CDR1 SEHNR, CDR2 FQNEAQ (reference sequence). The CDR3 is made up of 14 amino acids. The V and J ends lost 7 bases and 5 bases respectively, with 17 bases between them. The CDR3 reads CASTPAWERTEAFF. The CDR3 coding sequence is TGTGCCAGCACCCCCGCTTGGGAGAGGACTGAAGCTTTCTTT.

The chain carries TRBV19 and TRBJ1-2; 10 bases map to TRBD1. Germline CDR1 LNHDA, CDR2 SQIVND (reference sequence). This CDR3 region has 17 residues. V dropped 4 bases and J dropped 0; count of bases not matched to a gene: 8. The CDR3: CASSTRDRGNPNYGYTF. The CDR3 DNA reads TGTGCCAGTAGTACCCGGGACAGGGGCAACCCTAACTATGGCTACACCTTC.

This chain connects TRBV7-2 to TRBJ2-5, with 7 bases identical to TRBD1. The CDR3 consists of 14 residues. V lost 2 bases and J lost 4; bases outside the gene matches: 4. Germline V lookup: CDR1 SGHTA, CDR2 FQGNSA. The CDR3 DNA reads TGTGCCAGCAGCTTAAGGGGGCGGGTAGAGACCCAGTACTTC. This codes for CASSLRGRVETQYF.

This clone was counted between two and nine times. The chain carries TRBV5-8 and TRBJ1-5; TRBD1 matches at 8 bases. Germline values: CDR1 SGHTS, CDR2 YDEGEE. CDR3 length: 17 residues. Unmatched junction bases numbered 10, after V lost 3 bases and J lost 2 bases. CDR3 nucleotide sequence: TGTGCCAGCAGCTCTGACGGACAGGGACGGGGCAATCAGCCCCAGCATTTT. This translates into CASSSDGQGRGNQPQHF.

This clone has only a few counts. This chain connects TRBV4-2 to TRBJ2-7; weak D call: TRBD1 (6 bases). Per germline, CDR1 LGHNA and CDR2 YNFKEQ. The CDR3 contains 15 residues. The V end was cut by 4 bases, the J end by 4 bases, with 17 bases between. In DNA form, the CDR3 reads TGTGCCAGCAGCCCAAGTGCACAGGGCGGGTACGAGCAGTACTTC. Residues: CASSPSAQGGYEQYF.

The sample holds one count of this clone. The gene calls are TRBV2 and TRBJ2-3; 8 bases line up with TRBD2. The germline gives CDR1 SNHLY, CDR2 FYNNEI. The CDR3 contains 15 residues. Trimming removed 6 bases from V and 0 bases from J; junction bases left unmatched: 5. The CDR3 nucleotides read TGTGCCAGCAGCCCTGGACTAGCTAGCACAGATACGCAGTATTTT. This gives the protein CASSPGLASTDTQYF. The full variable domain, rest sourced from reference TRBV2 and TRBJ2-3, is EPEVTQTPSHQVTQMGQEVILRCVPISNHLYFYWYRQILGQKVEFLVSFYNNEISEKSEIFDDQFSVERPDGSNFTLKIRSTKLEDSAMYFCASSPGLASTDTQYFGPGTRLTVL.

This clone was detected only once. The rearrangement uses TRBV11-2 and TRBJ1-6, with a possible D match to TRBD1 (5 bases). The CDR3 is made up of 16 amino acids. Germline V lookup: CDR1 SGHAT, CDR2 FQNNGV. Trimming stripped 3 bases from V and 0 bases from J, with 9 bases between. CDR3 sequence reads: CASSFRDSSYNSPLHF. The DNA for the CDR3 is TGTGCCAGCAGCTTCCGAGACAGCTCCTATAATTCACCCCTCCACTTT.

As for this clone: This sample also contains other DNA sequences that code for the same CDR3. The chain combines TRBV21-1 with TRBJ2-5. TRBV21-1 is a pseudogene. The CDR3 runs 15 residues. The CDR3 coding sequence is TGTGCCAGCAGCAAAGGGGGCAGGGGGGGGGAGACCCAGTACTTC. Its translation: CASSKGGRGGETQYF.

V usage is TRBV5-1 and J usage is TRBJ1-4, with D tentatively TRBD1 (6 bases). The CDR3 runs 12 residues. Between the trimmed V and J ends, which lost 0 bases and 12 bases, there was a span of 9 bases. Per the germline V gene, CDR1 is SGHRS and CDR2 is YFSETQ. The CDR3 DNA sequence: TGCGCCAGCAGCTTGGAGGCAGGGGAACTGTTTTTT. Amino acid sequence: CASSLEAGELFF.

The chain joins TRBV30 to TRBJ2-5; TRBD1 is a possible D gene (6 bases). The CDR3 spans 12 residues. V dropped 3 bases and J dropped 4 bases, with 9 bases sitting between them. Germline CDR1 GTSNPN, CDR2 SVGIG (reference sequence). This CDR3 is CAWRGGRETQYF. The CDR3 coding sequence is TGTGCCTGGAGAGGGGGACGAGAGACCCAGTACTTC.

This chain uses TRBV2 with TRBJ1-2; D might be TRBD1 (5 bases). Germline CDR1 SNHLY, CDR2 FYNNEI. This CDR3 is 13 amino acids long. The V and J ends lost 4 bases and 4 bases respectively, with 10 bases between them. CDR3 region: CASSAGGSYGYTF. The CDR3 DNA is TGTGCCAGCAGTGCGGGGGGGTCCTATGGCTACACCTTC.

V gene TRBV6-2 or TRBV6-3 combines with J gene TRBJ1-1; no firm D call. CDR3 length equals 12 residues. V lost 2 bases and J 11 bases, leaving 12 bases between the germline ends. Per the germline V gene, CDR1 is MNHEY and CDR2 is SVGEGT. The CDR3 spells CASSYPPFGAFF. DNA of the CDR3: TGTGCCAGCAGTTACCCCCCTTTTGGGGCTTTCTTT.

This clone was seen ten or more times. The chain uses TRBV6-4 and TRBJ1-6; possibly TRBD1 for D (5 bases). This CDR3 spans 14 amino acids. Germline CDR1 reads MRHNA; CDR2 reads SNTAGT. V was cut by 0 bases and J by 5 bases, with 5 bases left in between. The CDR3: CASSDSTDNSPLHF. The CDR3 region has the DNA TGTGCCAGCAGTGACTCGACAGATAATTCACCCCTCCACTTT.

V is TRBV21-1 and J is TRBJ2-2; TRBD1 was called by the table and not checked on the DNA. TRBV21-1 is marked as a pseudogene. This CDR3 is 14 amino acids long. The CDR3 DNA sequence: TGTGCCAGCAGCAAGTCGAGACAGGGGGGGGAGCTGTTTTTT. Its translation is CASSKSRQGGELFF.

The CDR3 here is CASSHRLAQGSYEQYF. CDR3 nucleotides: TGTGCCAGCAGCCACAGACTTGCACAGGGATCATACGAGCAGTACTTC. This chain joins TRBV7-2 and TRBJ2-7; D perhaps matches TRBD1 (6 bases). The V gene's germline CDR1 is SGHTA and CDR2 FQGNSA. The length of the CDR3 is 16 residues. V was cut by 5 bases and J by 4 bases, with 21 bases left in between.

The chain has TRBV12-3 or TRBV12-4 and TRBJ1-4; D call uncertain. Trimming shortened V by 3 bases and J by 8 bases, and 4 bases separated the two germline ends. The CDR3 runs to 11 residues. The CDR3 nucleotides read TGTGCCAGCAGTTTTAACGAAAAACTGTTTTTT. This sequence encodes CASSFNEKLFF.

This clone has only a few counts. The V call is TRBV10-1, the J call TRBJ2-7, with D uncertain. CDR1 is WNHNN and CDR2 is SYGVQD in the germline V gene (reference sequence). Trimming left V 3 bases short and J 6 bases short, with 15 bases between. The CDR3 has 14 residues. CDR3 region: CASSDLAGRCEQYF. The DNA for the CDR3 is TGCGCCAGCAGTGATTTGGCCGGGCGGTGCGAGCAGTACTTC.